This TCR beta chain was sequenced during a study of shared clonotypes between healthy human individuals. Overall study context: Per-donor plates numbered three CD4 naive, three CD4 memory, two CD8 naive and one CD8 memory.

This clone appeared a single time. Its matching antigen is unknown. The assay used deep level. Using immunoSEQ multiplex PCR, the repertoire was profiled, and TCRdb retains in-frame clones only, with some absent. Here the sample spans 2 million to 2.5 million clones, approximately 94% being singletons. General study points: Estimated richness was generally greater in naive than memory subsets.

Germline V gene data show CDR1 as SGHRS and CDR2 as YFSETQ. V was trimmed by 6 bases and J by 2 bases, leaving 18 bases between them. The CDR3 contains 15 residues. The sample consisted of naive CD4+ T cells sorted from blood. As for subset: CD45RA+ positively selected. The rearrangement links TRBV5-1 to TRBJ2-7, with D tentatively TRBD1 (6 bases). The TCR originated in a man younger than 35 in good health. CDR3 bases: TGCGCCAGCACCGCCGCCACAGGGTCCCCCTACGAGCAGTACTTC. Its protein product is CASTAATGSPYEQYF.